Following are 27 T cell receptor beta chains from one sample sequenced in a study of blood T cells in healthy people across ages. A second roughly 6 to 11 cycle PCR used barcoded and J-beta primers. TCRdb reprocessed the 5' RACE reads with MiXCR, giving one entry per CDR3 protein. Seen here are some 880,000 distinct CDR3 sequences, roughly 34% observed once, and the top ten hold over 10%. The sequenced sample consisted of blood. All receptors come from a man between 18 and 35 years old in good health.

This clonotype showed up just a few times. The genes are TRBV20-1 and TRBJ2-1; 8 bases agree with TRBD2. From germline, CDR1 is DFQATT and CDR2 SNEGSKA (reference sequence). The length of the CDR3 is 15 residues. Trimming removed 6 bases from V and 4 bases from J; junction bases left unmatched: 11. The CDR3 DNA follows: TGCAGTGCCAACGGGGGGGAGGAGACTTACAATGAGCAGTTCTTC. This sequence encodes CSANGGEETYNEQFF.

This clonotype occurred many times. V and J are TRBV12-3 or TRBV12-4 and TRBJ2-5, with D hard to call. Trimming removed 4 bases from V and 5 bases from J, with 8 bases in between. The CDR3 sequence is 12 residues long. The CDR3 sequence: CASSSQAETQYF. The CDR3 region has the DNA TGTGCCAGCAGTTCCCAGGCGGAGACCCAGTACTTC.

The V call is TRBV20-1, the J call TRBJ2-3, with D possibly being TRBD2 (7 bases). Trimming left V 6 bases short and J 0 bases short, with 16 bases between. The CDR3 loop spans 15 amino acids. The V gene's germline CDR1 is DFQATT and CDR2 SNEGSKA (reference sequence). This CDR3 is CSALGGASSTDTQYF. The CDR3 DNA reads as TGCAGTGCCTTGGGGGGGGCCTCTAGCACAGATACGCAGTATTTT.

This clonotype has a count of ten or more. This chain uses TRBV12-3 or TRBV12-4 with TRBJ2-1, with D tentatively TRBD1 (5 bases). V was pared by 4 bases and J by 8 bases, with 9 bases between. The CDR3 runs 12 residues. In DNA, the CDR3 is TGTGCCAGCAGTTCCTGGGGCGATGAGCAGTTCTTC. This codes for CASSSWGDEQFF.

At least ten counts were recorded for this clonotype. The J gene is TRBJ2-1, the V gene TRBV29-1, with D possibly called TRBD1 or TRBD2 (5 bases each). Germline V gives CDR1 SQVTM, CDR2 ANQGSEA. The length of the CDR3 is 15 residues. Trimming stripped 4 bases from V and 9 bases from J, with 22 bases between. CDR3 nucleotide sequence: TGCAGCGTTGGGGGGTTCGTGGGGGTGCACAGTGAGCAGTTCTTC. It yields the protein CSVGGFVGVHSEQFF.

This clonotype was observed many times. This chain connects TRBV29-1 to TRBJ2-5; 7 bases are a match to TRBD2. V was clipped by 5 bases and J by 5 bases; unmatched bases: 8. The CDR3 contains 13 residues. Germline V gives CDR1 SQVTM, CDR2 ANQGSEA. CDR3 amino acids: CSVLQRGRETQYF. As DNA, the CDR3 is TGCAGCGTTCTACAGCGGGGTAGGGAGACCCAGTACTTC.

The chain has TRBV18 and TRBJ1-5; tentative D call: TRBD1 (5 bases). The V end lost 6 bases, the J end lost 1 base, and 10 bases lay between the germline ends. Looked up from germline, CDR1 is KGHSH and CDR2 is LQKENI. The CDR3 runs to 14 residues. The CDR3 bases are TGTGCCAGCTCTCGGGGGAGCAGCAATCAGCCCCAGCATTTT. It is translated as CASSRGSSNQPQHF. Complete variable domain (other parts from reference TRBV18 and TRBJ1-5): NAGVMQNPRHLVRRRGQEARLRCSPMKGHSHVYWYRQLPEEGLKFMVYLQKENIIDESGMPKERFSAEFPKEGPSILRIQQVVRGDSAAYFCASSRGSSNQPQHFGDGTRLSIL.

The chain couples TRBV10-3 to TRBJ2-5; 9 bases align to TRBD1. The V segment lost 3 bases and the J segment 2 bases; nucleotides outside the gene matches: 4. This CDR3 region has 15 residues. CDR1 and CDR2 (germline): ENHRY, SYGVKD. CDR3 in amino acids: CAISDYRGPQETQYF. CDR3 bases: TGTGCCATCAGTGACTACAGGGGGCCTCAAGAGACCCAGTACTTC.

Written as DNA, the CDR3 is TGTGCCAGCAGCCTCAGAAACCGAAGGGAGACCCAGTACTTC. Translation: CASSLRNRRETQYF. The chain employs TRBV7-3 and TRBJ2-5; D is unclear. This CDR3 has 14 residues. Per the germline V gene, CDR1 is SGHTA and CDR2 is FQGTGA. Trimming removed 5 bases at V and 5 bases at J, with 15 bases between.

Remarks on this clonotype: This may stem from a read error, because a much larger clone lies one nucleotide away. The CDR3 DNA is TGTGCCAGCAGTCCGGACAGGGAGGATAAAAAACTGTTTTTT. Translating gives CASSPDREDKKLFF. J is TRBJ1-4 and V is TRBV12-3 or TRBV12-4; 8 bases match TRBD1. V lost 5 bases to trimming and J lost 9 bases; unmatched junction nucleotides: 8. The CDR3 has 14 amino acids.

There are a few counts of this clonotype. The chain couples TRBV6-2 or TRBV6-3 to TRBJ2-5; D unresolved. The germline CDR1 and CDR2 sequences are MNHEY and SVGEGT. Deletions cut 2 bases from V and 2 bases from J, with 9 bases between. The CDR3 spans 14 residues. The CDR3 is CASSYNLRQETQYF. The CDR3 coding sequence is TGTGCCAGCAGTTACAATCTGAGGCAAGAGACCCAGTACTTC.

The chain employs TRBV9 and TRBJ1-1; D perhaps matches TRBD1 (5 bases). With 5 bases removed from V and 1 base from J, the gap between germline ends came to 15 bases. The CDR3 has 15 residues. Germline V gene data show CDR1 as SGDLS and CDR2 as YYNGEE. The CDR3 is CASSGSVGGNTEAFF. In DNA, the CDR3 is TGTGCCAGCAGTGGAAGTGTCGGGGGGAACACTGAAGCTTTCTTT.

The CDR3 nucleotides read TGTGCCAGCAGGACCGGGACCTTAGACAATGAGCAGTTCTTC. Translating it yields CASRTGTLDNEQFF. The rearrangement joins TRBV12-3 or TRBV12-4 to TRBJ2-1; D might be TRBD1 or TRBD2, each matching 5 bases. The V end was cut by 6 bases, the J end by 5 bases, with 14 bases between. This CDR3 has 14 residues.

The chain combines TRBV20-1 with TRBJ2-3; TRBD2 matches at 15 bases. This CDR3 has 15 residues. The V segment lost 4 bases and the J segment 4 bases; nucleotides outside the gene matches: 3. Germline-derived CDR1 and CDR2 are DFQATT and SNEGSKA (reference sequence). CDR3 sequence reads: CSAKGTSGGPDTQYF. As DNA, the CDR3 is TGCAGTGCTAAGGGGACTAGCGGGGGGCCAGATACGCAGTATTTT.

The rearrangement uses TRBV6-5 and TRBJ1-1, with D hard to call. V lost 2 bases and J 4 bases, leaving 14 bases between the germline ends. The CDR3 spans 15 residues. CDR1 MNHEY and CDR2 SVGAGI come from the germline V gene. CDR3 nucleotides: TGTGCCAGCAGTTACCGCAGTAAGGGTCCCACTGAAGCTTTCTTT. It specifies CASSYRSKGPTEAFF.

Details on this clonotype: This sequence may be a read error, since a much larger clone differs from it by one base. CDR3 nucleotide sequence: TGTGCCAGCAGCGGATTACCCAATGAGCAGTACTTC. It translates to CASSGLPNEQYF. V and J are TRBV7-9 and TRBJ2-1; D remains ambiguous. The J call may be in error: the DNA end matches TRBJ2-7 better. The germline gives CDR1 SEHNR, CDR2 FQNEAQ (reference sequence). The CDR3 loop spans 12 amino acids.

About this clonotype itself: A junction end diverges from the germline sequence, so it may reflect a read error. This chain uses TRBV4-2 with TRBJ1-5; no reliable D call. This CDR3 is built from 15 residues. From germline, CDR1 is LGHNA and CDR2 YNFKEQ. CDR3 DNA: TGTGCCGGCAGCCAAGATACACATAGCAATCAGCCCCAGCATTTT. It translates to CAGSQDTHSNQPQHF.

Note on this clonotype: One end of the junction is discordant with germline, which a read error may explain. V gene TRBV20-1 combines with J gene TRBJ2-4, with 14 positions matching TRBD2. Germline CDR1 reads DFQATT; CDR2 reads SNEGSKA (reference sequence). CDR3 size: 15 residues. DNA of the CDR3: TGCAGTGCTTGGGGACTAGCGGGGGAGGGAAACATTCGGTACTTC. Amino acids: CSAWGLAGEGNIRYF.

This clonotype showed up just a few times. The CDR3 nucleotides read TGTGCCAGCAGCTTACTTGGGTCCTCTATATACAATGAGCAGTACTTC. Amino acid sequence: CASSLLGSSIYNEQYF. This sequence joins TRBV7-2 and TRBJ2-1; D unresolved. The J call may be in error: the DNA end matches TRBJ2-7 better. The CDR3 consists of 16 residues. In germline, CDR1 is SGHTA, CDR2 FQGNSA.

V is TRBV7-3 and J is TRBJ1-1, with 10 bases lining up with TRBD1. The length of the CDR3 is 14 residues. Trimming removed 5 bases from V and 6 bases from J; junction bases left unmatched: 6. CDR1 is SGHTA, CDR2 FQGTGA, per germline. CDR3: CASSRDRGDPEAFF. DNA for the CDR3: TGTGCCAGCAGCCGGGACAGGGGAGACCCTGAAGCTTTCTTT. Filled out from reference TRBV7-3 and TRBJ1-1, the complete variable domain reads GAGVSQTPSNKVTEKGKYVELRCDPISGHTALYWYRQSLGQGPEFLIYFQGTGAADDSGLPNDRFFAVRPEGSVSTLKIQRTERGDSAVYLCASSRDRGDPEAFFGQGTRLTVV.

The rearrangement uses TRBV7-9 and TRBJ2-7; 8 positions match TRBD1. V was pared by 5 bases and J by 3 bases, with 9 bases of the junction left unmatched. Germline V gene sequence: CDR1 SEHNR, CDR2 FQNEAQ (reference sequence). The length of the CDR3 is 15 residues. Written as DNA, the CDR3 is TGTGCCAGCAGCCTAAGGACAGGGTATAACTACGAGCAGTACTTC. Translation gives CASSLRTGYNYEQYF.

The chain carries TRBV6-6 and TRBJ1-2, with D tentatively TRBD1 (5 bases). The CDR3 sequence is 17 residues long. V lost 0 bases and J 0 bases, leaving 14 bases between the germline ends. Germline CDR1 and CDR2: MNHNY and SVGAGI (reference sequence). The CDR3: CASSYSVAGWANYGYTF. The DNA of the CDR3 is TGTGCCAGCAGTTACTCGGTTGCAGGGTGGGCTAACTATGGCTACACCTTC.

The chain links TRBV20-1 to TRBJ2-1; 10 positions agree with TRBD2. There are 15 residues in the CDR3. The trim removed 6 bases at V and 2 bases at J, leaving 7 bases unmatched. The germline gives CDR1 DFQATT, CDR2 SNEGSKA (reference sequence). The CDR3 spells CSARQRGGTYNEQFF. In DNA form, the CDR3 reads TGCAGTGCCAGACAGCGGGGGGGCACCTACAATGAGCAGTTCTTC.

As concerns this clonotype: The junction and the germline gene differ at one end; a read error may be behind it. J is TRBJ2-3 and V is TRBV7-2; D is ambiguous. The CDR3 spans 12 residues. Germline-derived CDR1 and CDR2 are SGHTA and FQGNSA. Here the CDR3 reads CASNLDVGTQYF. Here the CDR3 DNA reads TGTGCCAGCAACTTAGACGTCGGTACGCAGTATTTT.

This rearrangement joins TRBV7-2 to TRBJ2-1; D gene unclear. Germline-derived CDR1 and CDR2 are SGHTA and FQGNSA. Between the trimmed V and J ends, which lost 2 bases and 1 base, there was a span of 9 bases. CDR3 length: 15 amino acids. The CDR3, as DNA: TGTGCCAGCAGCTTAATATGGGCTTCCTACAATGAGCAGTTCTTC. The encoded protein is CASSLIWASYNEQFF.

This chain connects TRBV12-3 or TRBV12-4 to TRBJ2-3; D is perhaps TRBD1 (5 bases). CDR3 size: 13 residues. Trimming removed 6 bases at V and 15 bases at J, with 22 bases between. In nucleotides, the CDR3 is TGTGCCAGCAGGAGGACAACAACAGATATGCAATATTTT. Its protein is CASRRTTTDMQYF.

The chain is built from TRBV29-1 and TRBJ1-2, with a tentative D call TRBD1 (5 bases). V was pared by 3 bases and J by 4 bases, with 12 bases between. The CDR3 is made up of 13 amino acids. Germline lookup yields CDR1 SQVTM and CDR2 ANQGSEA. CDR3 bases: TGCAGCGTTGATGTGGGGGAGACCTATGGCTACACCTTC. Amino acids: CSVDVGETYGYTF.